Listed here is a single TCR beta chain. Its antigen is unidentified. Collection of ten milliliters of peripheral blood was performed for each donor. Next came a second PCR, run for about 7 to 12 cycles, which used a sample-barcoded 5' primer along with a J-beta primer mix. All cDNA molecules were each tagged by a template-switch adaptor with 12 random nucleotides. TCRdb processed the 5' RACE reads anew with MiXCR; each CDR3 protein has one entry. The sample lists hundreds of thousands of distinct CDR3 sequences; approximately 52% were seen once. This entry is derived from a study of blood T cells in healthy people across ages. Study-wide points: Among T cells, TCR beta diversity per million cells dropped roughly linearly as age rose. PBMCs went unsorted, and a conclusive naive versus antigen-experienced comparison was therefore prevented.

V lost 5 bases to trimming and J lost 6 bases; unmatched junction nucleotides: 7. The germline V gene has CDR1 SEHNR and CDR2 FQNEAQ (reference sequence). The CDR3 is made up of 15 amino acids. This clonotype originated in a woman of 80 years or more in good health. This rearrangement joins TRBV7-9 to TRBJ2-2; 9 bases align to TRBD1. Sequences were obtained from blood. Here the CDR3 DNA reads TGTGCCAGCAGCACCGGGGACAGGGTTCCCGGGGAGCTGTTTTTT. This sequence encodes CASSTGDRVPGELFF. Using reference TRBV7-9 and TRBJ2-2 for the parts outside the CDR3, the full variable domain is DTGVSQNPRHKITKRGQNVTFRCDPISEHNRLYWYRQTLGQGPEFLTYFQNEAQLEKSRLLSDRFSAERPKGSFSTLEIQRTEQGDSAMYLCASSTGDRVPGELFFGEGSRLTVL.